What follows are 18 T cell receptor beta chains derived from one specimen sequenced in a study of cytomegalovirus exposure and HLA in healthy donors. The protocol was immunoSEQ multiplex PCR, while the TCRdb copy is restricted to in-frame clones and leaves out a portion. The sample holds roughly 90,000 clones, roughly 92% seen once. The material sequenced was PBMCs. The receptors were gathered from a woman aged 25 to 45 in good health and CMV-seropositive.

The chain is built from TRBV5-8 and TRBJ2-3, with D tentatively TRBD2 (6 bases). Trimming took off 2 bases at V and 7 bases at J, with 20 bases between the two ends. Germline lookup yields CDR1 SGHTS and CDR2 YDEGEE. CDR3 length: 16 amino acids. The DNA of the CDR3 is TGTGCCAGCAGCTTAGGACTACCCTCTACTTTGCATACGCAGTATTTT. Protein: CASSLGLPSTLHTQYF.

This chain links TRBV5-1 with TRBJ1-3; D is uncertain. Germline assignment: CDR1 SGHRS and CDR2 YFSETQ. V was shortened by 3 bases and J by 6 bases, with 10 bases between the two germline ends. The CDR3 covers 13 residues. The chain's CDR3 is CASSSGGENTIYF. In DNA form, the CDR3 reads TGCGCCAGCAGCTCCGGCGGTGAAAACACCATATATTTT.

The chain couples TRBV11-2 to TRBJ1-2; the match to TRBD1 covers 8 bases. This CDR3 spans 15 amino acids. The V gene's germline CDR1 is SGHAT and CDR2 FQNNGV. V lost 2 bases to trimming and J lost 4 bases; unmatched junction nucleotides: 6. The CDR3 coding sequence is TGTGCCAGCAGCTTATCAGGACAGGGCGGCTATGGCTACACCTTC. It specifies CASSLSGQGGYGYTF.

The chain is built from TRBV11-2 and TRBJ2-7; TRBD2 agrees at 9 bases. The V gene end was trimmed by 6 bases and the J gene end by 2 bases; junction bases not matched to a gene: 2. Per the germline V gene, CDR1 is SGHAT and CDR2 is FQNNGV. The CDR3 is made up of 13 amino acids. The CDR3 sequence: CASRTSGTYEQYF. DNA of the CDR3: TGTGCCAGCAGGACTAGCGGAACCTACGAGCAGTACTTC.

This clone was detected only a few times. The chain recombines TRBV4-3 with TRBJ2-1; the match to TRBD2 covers 11 bases. V was clipped by 0 bases and J by 5 bases; unmatched bases: 12. Germline V gene sequence: CDR1 LGHNA, CDR2 YSLEER. The CDR3 extends over 19 amino acids. The CDR3 reads CASSQDYAPGLAANNEQFF. CDR3 DNA: TGCGCCAGCAGCCAAGATTACGCCCCGGGACTAGCGGCGAACAATGAGCAGTTCTTC.

The J gene is TRBJ2-1, the V gene TRBV23-1, with 7 bases matching TRBD2. TRBV23-1 belongs to the ORF category, with a function that is uncertain. V trimming: 2 bases; J trimming: 0 bases; junction bases outside the gene matches: 10. CDR3 size: 18 residues. CDR3 in DNA: TGCGCCAGCAGTCAACCTGGGGAGGGCAACTACTCCTACAATGAGCAGTTCTTC. Translation: CASSQPGEGNYSYNEQFF.

The chain links TRBV7-6 to TRBJ2-3; 10 bases align to TRBD2. CDR3 length equals 16 residues. Germline loops: CDR1 SGHVS, CDR2 FNYEAQ. J gave up 2 bases and V 4 bases, and 6 bases lay outside the gene matches. The CDR3, as DNA: TGTGCCAGCAGCTCCCTAGCGGGAGCGTCCACAGATACGCAGTATTTT. Amino acids: CASSSLAGASTDTQYF.

The table lists this clone with a count of one. V and J are TRBV5-1 and TRBJ1-4, with a weak D call TRBD1 (5 bases). The CDR3 has 15 residues. CDR1 is SGHRS and CDR2 is YFSETQ in the germline V gene. V shed 4 bases and J shed 7 bases, with 17 bases lying between them. CDR3: CASSPRSRQGEKLFF. DNA of the CDR3: TGCGCCAGCAGCCCCCGGTCCAGGCAGGGTGAAAAACTGTTTTTT.

The genes are TRBV7-9 and TRBJ2-7, with TRBD2 matching 16 bases. Trimming at V came to 2 bases and at J to 0 bases, leaving 7 bases not matched to a gene. Germline CDR1 and CDR2: SEHNR and FQNEAQ (reference sequence). This CDR3 spans 19 amino acids. In DNA form, the CDR3 reads TGTGCCAGCAGCTTATCATCGGGACTAGCGGGAGGGCGCTCCTACGAGCAGTACTTC. Its translation is CASSLSSGLAGGRSYEQYF.

This chain joins TRBV19 and TRBJ2-7; D may be TRBD2 (6 bases). Trimming removed 6 bases from V and 7 bases from J, with 16 bases in between. Germline V gene data show CDR1 as LNHDA and CDR2 as SQIVND (reference sequence). This CDR3 contains 13 residues. CDR3 DNA sequence: TGTGCCAGTAGGAGCAGCGCCGGGAGAGAGCAGTACTTC. Its protein product is CASRSSAGREQYF.

This chain joins TRBV25-1 and TRBJ2-2, with a possible D match to TRBD2 (7 bases). This CDR3 has 15 amino acids. Germline V gene data show CDR1 as MGHDK and CDR2 as SYGVNS. V lost 3 bases and J lost 6, with 14 bases in between. CDR3 nucleotide sequence: TGTGCCAGCAGTGACTTCCGGGGGGCGGCCGGGGAGCTGTTTTTT. Residues: CASSDFRGAAGELFF.

In this sample, this clone turned up once. The chain is built from TRBV4-3 and TRBJ2-1, with D maybe TRBD1 (6 bases). CDR1 is LGHNA and CDR2 is YSLEER in the germline V gene. CDR3 length: 16 amino acids. V was pared by 0 bases and J by 1 base, with 10 bases between. As DNA, the CDR3 is TGCGCCAGCAGCCAAGACAGGGGAATTTCCTACAATGAGCAGTTCTTC. Protein product: CASSQDRGISYNEQFF.

V and J are TRBV6-5 and TRBJ1-1; possibly TRBD1 for D (5 bases). The CDR3 contains 11 residues. Germline values: CDR1 MNHEY, CDR2 SVGAGI. V was shortened by 0 bases and J by 10 bases, with 6 bases between the two germline ends. The CDR3 sequence: CASSYSGGAFF. CDR3 bases: TGTGCCAGCAGTTACTCGGGGGGAGCTTTCTTT.

V gene TRBV25-1 combines with J gene TRBJ1-1; the match to TRBD1 covers 7 bases. Germline CDR1 reads MGHDK; CDR2 reads SYGVNS. The CDR3 consists of 13 residues. J lost 3 bases, V lost 4 bases, and 2 bases had no gene match. CDR3 amino acids: CASSGDRDTEAFF. The CDR3 DNA reads as TGTGCCAGCAGTGGAGACAGGGACACTGAAGCTTTCTTT.

This clone came up once. The chain carries TRBV5-4 and TRBJ1-1, with TRBD1 as a possible D gene (5 bases). Trimming removed 0 bases at V and 3 bases at J, with 9 bases between. The CDR3 has 14 residues. Germline V gives CDR1 SGHNT, CDR2 YYREEE (reference sequence). The CDR3 DNA sequence: TGTGCCAGCAGCTTGGGGAGGGGAGACACTGAAGCTTTCTTT. Protein sequence: CASSLGRGDTEAFF.

This chain joins TRBV5-4 and TRBJ1-1; D is possibly TRBD1 (5 bases). The germline CDR1 and CDR2 sequences are SGHNT and YYREEE (reference sequence). V was pared by 0 bases and J by 9 bases, with 12 bases between. CDR3 length: 13 amino acids. The CDR3 nucleotides read TGTGCCAGCAGCTTGGAGAGCAGGGATCAAGCTTTCTTT. Translation gives CASSLESRDQAFF.

This chain's CDR3 is CASSVGASGRANEQFF. The CDR3 DNA sequence: TGTGCCAGCAGCGTAGGGGCCAGCGGGAGGGCCAATGAGCAGTTCTTC. The J gene is TRBJ2-1, the V gene TRBV9; TRBD2 agrees at 10 bases. CDR3 size: 16 residues. CDR1 is SGDLS, CDR2 YYNGEE, per germline. V shed 0 bases, J shed 6 bases, and the junction held 6 bases outside the gene matches. Variable domain in full (rest from reference TRBV9 and TRBJ2-1): DSGVTQTPKHLITATGQRVTLRCSPRSGDLSVYWYQQSLDQGLQFLIQYYNGEERAKGNILERFSAQQFPDLHSELNLSSLELGDSALYFCASSVGASGRANEQFFGPGTRLTVL.

This clone has a single count. The chain recombines TRBV27 with TRBJ2-1; D is possibly TRBD1 (6 bases). This CDR3 spans 14 amino acids. Trimming pared 2 bases from V and 4 bases from J, leaving 9 bases between. The germline gives CDR1 MNHEY, CDR2 SMNVEV (reference sequence). The CDR3 DNA reads TGTGCCAGCAGTTTAGAGACAGGATACAATGAGCAGTTCTTC. Protein product: CASSLETGYNEQFF.